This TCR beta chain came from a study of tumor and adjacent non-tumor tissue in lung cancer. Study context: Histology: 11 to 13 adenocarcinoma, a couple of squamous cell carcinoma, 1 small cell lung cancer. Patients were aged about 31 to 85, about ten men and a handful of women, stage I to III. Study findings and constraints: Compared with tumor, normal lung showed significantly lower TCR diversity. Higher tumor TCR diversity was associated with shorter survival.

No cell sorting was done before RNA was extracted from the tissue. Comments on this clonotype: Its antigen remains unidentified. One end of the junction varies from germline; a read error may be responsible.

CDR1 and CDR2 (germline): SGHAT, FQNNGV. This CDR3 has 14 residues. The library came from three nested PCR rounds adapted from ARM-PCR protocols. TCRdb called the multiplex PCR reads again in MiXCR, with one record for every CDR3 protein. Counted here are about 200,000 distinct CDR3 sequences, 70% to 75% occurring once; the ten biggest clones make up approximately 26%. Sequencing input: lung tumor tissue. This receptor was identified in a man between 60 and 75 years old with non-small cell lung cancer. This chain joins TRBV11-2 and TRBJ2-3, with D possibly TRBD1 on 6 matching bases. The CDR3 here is CACSLILGGDMQYF. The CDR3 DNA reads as TGTGCCTGCAGCTTAATCCTAGGGGGAGATATGCAGTATTTT.